These 5 T cell receptor beta chains came from one sample sequenced in a study of cytomegalovirus exposure and HLA in healthy donors. The PCR made use of 60 Vbeta and 13 Jbeta primers. Clones were sequenced by immunoSEQ multiplex PCR, and TCRdb holds only the in-frame ones, with some missing. The table has tens of thousands of clones, roughly 65% seen once. Sequencing input: PBMCs. Source of these receptors: a male donor in good health and CMV-seropositive.

This sequence joins TRBV4-1 and TRBJ2-3; 15 nucleotides line up with TRBD2. Trimming took 4 bases from V and 3 from J; bases not matched to a gene: 11. The CDR3 loop spans 19 amino acids. CDR1 and CDR2 from the germline V gene are MGHRA and YSYEKL. This CDR3 is CASSRRGWTSGGETDTQYF. The DNA of the CDR3 is TGCGCCAGCAGCCGGAGGGGGTGGACTAGCGGGGGGGAAACAGATACGCAGTATTTT.

The rearrangement uses TRBV18 and TRBJ1-4; 9 positions match TRBD1. This CDR3 spans 14 amino acids. The germline gives CDR1 KGHSH, CDR2 LQKENI. V shed 6 bases and J 8 bases; nucleotides not matched to a gene: 7. The CDR3 bases are TGTGCCAGCTCCGGACAGGGGCGAGCCGAAAAACTGTTTTTT. Its translation is CASSGQGRAEKLFF.

The chain combines TRBV6-6 with TRBJ1-5, with 7 positions matching TRBD1. The germline gives CDR1 MNHNY, CDR2 SVGAGI (reference sequence). The CDR3 has 14 amino acids. Trimming cost V 8 bases and J 6 bases; bases outside gene matches: 10. The CDR3 here is CASGTVSGGQPQHF. In nucleotides, the CDR3 is TGTGCCAGCGGGACAGTCTCAGGAGGTCAGCCCCAGCATTTT.

The chain is built from TRBV19 and TRBJ2-3, with 15 bases identical to TRBD2. Germline values: CDR1 LNHDA, CDR2 SQIVND (reference sequence). J gave up 5 bases and V 5 bases, and 8 bases lay outside the gene matches. The CDR3 covers 17 residues. CDR3 DNA: TGTGCCAGTAGTCCGATGGGACTAGCGGGAGGCCGAGATACGCAGTATTTT. This gives the protein CASSPMGLAGGRDTQYF.

The rearrangement uses TRBV5-4 and TRBJ1-2; possibly TRBD1 for D (6 bases). Trimming cost V 2 bases and J 10 bases, with 15 bases left between them. The germline CDR1 and CDR2 sequences are SGHNT and YYREEE (reference sequence). CDR3 length: 13 residues. This CDR3 is CASSFANRVHYTF. The CDR3 DNA reads as TGTGCCAGCAGCTTTGCCAACAGGGTCCACTACACCTTC.